The 25 T cell receptor beta chains listed next were all sequenced from one sample in a study of control samples from healthy donors and cancer patients. Clones were sequenced by immunoSEQ multiplex PCR, and TCRdb holds only the in-frame ones, with some missing. The sample yields 140,000 to 150,000 clones, roughly 93% seen once. Material: blood. All receptors come from a man aged 18 to 30 in good health.

The chain employs TRBV29-1 and TRBJ1-2, with D hard to call. Trimming removed 4 bases from V and 4 bases from J, with 7 bases in between. The CDR3 is 11 residues long. Per germline, CDR1 SQVTM and CDR2 ANQGSEA. CDR3 bases: TGCAGCGTTGCGGATGTCTATGGCTACACCTTC. Amino acids: CSVADVYGYTF.

The gene calls are TRBV23-1 and TRBJ1-2; TRBD1 is a possible D gene (6 bases). TRBV23-1 is known as an ORF, though its function is uncertain. This CDR3 comprises 14 residues. V gave up 7 bases and J gave up 2 bases, with 14 bases separating them. The DNA of the CDR3 is TGCGCCAGCACCGGAGGGGGGTTAAACTATGGCTACACCTTC. Encoded protein: CASTGGGLNYGYTF.

The chain is built from TRBV6-2 or TRBV6-3 and TRBJ2-3, with TRBD1 as a possible D gene (6 bases). Germline CDR1 MNHEY, CDR2 SVGEGT. V was trimmed by 5 bases and J by 2 bases, leaving 11 bases between them. The CDR3 extends over 14 amino acids. The CDR3 DNA is TGTGCCAGCAGTCGCCGGGACAACACAGATACGCAGTATTTT. It specifies CASSRRDNTDTQYF.

The rearrangement uses TRBV4-2 and TRBJ2-3, with D maybe TRBD2 (7 bases). Trimming pared 5 bases from V and 2 bases from J, leaving 20 bases between. CDR3 length equals 17 residues. Germline CDR1 is LGHNA and CDR2 is YNFKEQ. The CDR3 DNA reads TGTGCCAGCAGCTACGGGGGGAGGGGGGCCACCACAGATACGCAGTATTTT. Amino acid sequence: CASSYGGRGATTDTQYF.

The rearrangement uses TRBV3-1 (or the pseudogene TRBV3-2) and TRBJ2-3; 8 nucleotides align to TRBD2. Germline CDR1 is LGHDT and CDR2 is YNNKEL (reference sequence). CDR3 length: 15 amino acids. Trimming cost V 4 bases and J 0 bases; bases outside gene matches: 3. CDR3 in amino acids: CASSRTSRSTDTQYF. CDR3 nucleotides: TGTGCCAGCAGCCGGACTAGCCGTAGCACAGATACGCAGTATTTT.

The J gene is TRBJ1-4, the V gene TRBV2; 10 bases map to TRBD1. CDR1 is SNHLY and CDR2 is FYNNEI in the germline V gene. V shed 6 bases, J shed 11 bases, and the junction held 12 bases outside the gene matches. CDR3 length: 15 amino acids. The DNA of the CDR3 is TGTGCCAGCAGCCCAGAGGGGACAGGGGTTTTTAAACTGTTTTTT. This encodes CASSPEGTGVFKLFF.

This sequence joins TRBV18 and TRBJ1-5; a possible D gene is TRBD1 (6 bases). Germline V gives CDR1 KGHSH, CDR2 LQKENI. V was trimmed by 3 bases and J by 2 bases, leaving 8 bases between them. The CDR3 runs 14 residues. CDR3 residues: CASSPKGGNQPQHF. The DNA of the CDR3 is TGTGCCAGCTCACCCAAGGGGGGCAATCAGCCCCAGCATTTT. Complete variable domain (other parts from reference TRBV18 and TRBJ1-5): NAGVMQNPRHLVRRRGQEARLRCSPMKGHSHVYWYRQLPEEGLKFMVYLQKENIIDESGMPKERFSAEFPKEGPSILRIQQVVRGDSAAYFCASSPKGGNQPQHFGDGTRLSIL.

The chain combines TRBV28 with TRBJ1-1; no reliable D call. CDR3 length: 12 residues. Looked up from germline, CDR1 is MDHEN and CDR2 is SYDVKM. V dropped 1 base and J dropped 6 bases, with 6 bases sitting between them. CDR3 DNA: TGTGCCAGCAGTTTATCTTGGGCTGAAGCTTTCTTT. Translation: CASSLSWAEAFF. Together with reference TRBV28 and TRBJ1-1, the CDR3 gives the full variable domain: DVKVTQSSRYLVKRTGEKVFLECVQDMDHENMFWYRQDPGLGLRLIYFSYDVKMKEKGDIPEGYSVSREKKERFSLILESASTNQTSMYLCASSLSWAEAFFGQGTRLTVV.

A note on this clone: Other nucleotide sequences from this sample produce the same CDR3. The genes are TRBV30 and TRBJ1-1, with D hard to call. Trimming stripped 5 bases from V and 0 bases from J, with 4 bases between. The germline gives CDR1 GTSNPN, CDR2 SVGIG (reference sequence). The CDR3 extends over 11 amino acids. The CDR3: CAWGLNTEAFF. The DNA for the CDR3 is TGTGCCTGGGGGCTGAACACTGAAGCTTTCTTT.

This clone was observed once. The chain is built from TRBV5-1 and TRBJ2-6; either TRBD1 or TRBD2 may supply D (5 bases each). The length of the CDR3 is 16 residues. Per germline, CDR1 SGHRS and CDR2 YFSETQ. Trimming left V 4 bases short and J 0 bases short, with 11 bases between. The CDR3 reads CASSREGFSGANVLTF. The CDR3 DNA reads as TGCGCCAGCAGCCGAGAGGGGTTCTCTGGGGCCAACGTCCTGACTTTC.

The chain uses TRBV19 and TRBJ2-3, with 9 bases that match TRBD2. Germline V gives CDR1 LNHDA, CDR2 SQIVND (reference sequence). V was clipped by 5 bases and J by 0 bases; unmatched bases: 18. There are 20 residues in the CDR3. CDR3 protein: CASSGSTSGVETPSTDTQYF. The CDR3 nucleotides are TGTGCCAGTAGTGGGTCGACTAGCGGAGTGGAAACACCTAGCACAGATACGCAGTATTTT.

The chain carries TRBV30 and TRBJ1-1, with D unresolved. Per germline, CDR1 GTSNPN and CDR2 SVGIG (reference sequence). V was clipped by 5 bases and J by 4 bases, with 14 bases between them. This CDR3 is built from 13 residues. This CDR3 is CAWGRSSSTEAFF. In DNA, the CDR3 is TGTGCCTGGGGACGGAGTAGTAGCACTGAAGCTTTCTTT.

The genes are TRBV27 and TRBJ1-1; D is unclear. V was shortened by 5 bases and J by 5 bases, with 15 bases between the two germline ends. This CDR3 has 14 residues. From germline, CDR1 is MNHEY and CDR2 SMNVEV (reference sequence). The DNA for the CDR3 is TGTGCCAGCAGTAACGGTAATGTGAGGACTGAAGCTTTCTTT. Residues: CASSNGNVRTEAFF.

Turning to this clone: Other DNA sequences of this sample code for an identical CDR3. V is TRBV30 and J is TRBJ2-3; D not resolved. Germline-derived CDR1 and CDR2 are GTSNPN and SVGIG (reference sequence). Deletions cut 0 bases from V and 3 bases from J, with 4 bases between. The CDR3 spans 12 residues. The CDR3 is CAWSVGTDTQYF. The CDR3 DNA is TGTGCCTGGAGTGTCGGGACAGATACGCAGTATTTT.

This sequence joins TRBV7-9 and TRBJ1-2; D perhaps matches TRBD1 (6 bases). Germline V gives CDR1 SEHNR, CDR2 FQNEAQ (reference sequence). The CDR3 contains 14 residues. The V gene lost 4 bases and the J gene lost 6 bases, with 15 bases spanning the gap. CDR3 sequence reads: CASSSGGRVDGYTF. The CDR3 DNA is TGTGCCAGCAGCTCGGGGGGCAGGGTGGATGGCTACACCTTC.

The gene calls are TRBV5-1 and TRBJ2-2, with D possibly TRBD1 on 5 matching bases. The CDR3 extends over 15 amino acids. Germline V gene lookup returns CDR1 SGHRS and CDR2 YFSETQ. V was trimmed by 1 base and J by 7 bases, leaving 14 bases between them. As DNA, the CDR3 is TGCGCCAGCAGCTTGAGGGGAAGGGCGATCGGGGAGCTGTTTTTT. This sequence encodes CASSLRGRAIGELFF.

The chain links TRBV9 to TRBJ2-3; the D gene is possibly TRBD1 (6 bases). The germline CDR1 and CDR2 sequences are SGDLS and YYNGEE. The CDR3 is 14 amino acids. Deletions cut 3 bases from V and 0 bases from J, with 8 bases between. The CDR3 nucleotides are TGTGCCAGCAGCGCCAGGGGTAGCACAGATACGCAGTATTTT. Protein product: CASSARGSTDTQYF.

DNA for the CDR3: TGTGCCAGCAGCTTTGGGTCAGGGTGGTATGGCTACACCTTC. Residues: CASSFGSGWYGYTF. The chain is built from TRBV11-2 and TRBJ1-2; TRBD1 is a possible D gene (5 bases). This CDR3 is built from 14 residues. V dropped 3 bases and J dropped 5 bases, with 13 bases sitting between them. Germline CDR1 reads SGHAT; CDR2 reads FQNNGV. Based on the CDR3 plus reference TRBV11-2 and TRBJ1-2, the full variable domain is EAGVAQSPRYKIIEKRQSVAFWCNPISGHATLYWYQQILGQGPKLLIQFQNNGVVDDSQLPKDRFSAERLKGVDSTLKIQPAKLEDSAVYLCASSFGSGWYGYTFGSGTRLTVV.

The J gene is TRBJ1-6, the V gene TRBV7-9, with 9 bases matching TRBD1. Germline-derived CDR1 and CDR2 are SEHNR and FQNEAQ (reference sequence). V lost 5 bases to trimming and J lost 4 bases; unmatched junction nucleotides: 6. The CDR3 length is 16 residues. The CDR3 DNA is TGTGCCAGCAGCCCCAGGGACAGGGCTTATAATTCACCCCTCCACTTT. Protein sequence: CASSPRDRAYNSPLHF.

The chain recombines TRBV4-1 with TRBJ2-3; the D call may be TRBD1 or TRBD2 (6 bases each). The V end lost 4 bases, the J end lost 2 bases, and 13 bases lay between the germline ends. CDR3 size: 15 residues. Germline loops: CDR1 MGHRA, CDR2 YSYEKL. CDR3 DNA: TGCGCCAGCAGCCCGGGGGACACTTACACAGATACGCAGTATTTT. This gives the protein CASSPGDTYTDTQYF.

V usage is TRBV12-3 or TRBV12-4 and J usage is TRBJ1-1, with 8 bases identical to TRBD1. The CDR3 runs 13 residues. Trimming removed 6 bases from V and 10 bases from J; junction bases left unmatched: 10. The DNA of the CDR3 is TGTGCCAGCAGGTCGCCGACAGGGGTGGGAGCTTTCTTT. It encodes CASRSPTGVGAFF.

V usage is TRBV14 and J usage is TRBJ2-5, with 10 bases aligning to TRBD2. Germline-derived CDR1 and CDR2 are SGHDN and FVKESK. The ends lost 0 bases at V and 5 bases at J; junction bases unmatched: 6. The length of the CDR3 is 16 residues. This CDR3 is CASSQDRSAGGETQYF. DNA for the CDR3: TGTGCCAGCAGCCAAGATCGGTCAGCGGGGGGGGAGACCCAGTACTTC.

The CDR3 sequence is CSVQAASGRADEQYF. In DNA form, the CDR3 reads TGCAGCGTCCAGGCGGCTAGCGGGAGGGCCGACGAGCAGTACTTC. The genes are TRBV29-1 and TRBJ2-7, with 12 nucleotides matching TRBD2. V shed 6 bases and J 5 bases; nucleotides not matched to a gene: 11. The germline gives CDR1 SQVTM, CDR2 ANQGSEA. The CDR3 contains 15 residues.

The V call is TRBV18, the J call TRBJ1-5; 7 positions agree with TRBD1. V dropped 3 bases and J dropped 6; count of bases not matched to a gene: 5. In germline, CDR1 is KGHSH, CDR2 LQKENI. CDR3 length: 14 residues. CDR3 nucleotides: TGTGCCAGCTCACCGGACAGGTATCTTCAGCCCCAGCATTTT. Protein product: CASSPDRYLQPQHF.

V is TRBV3-1 (or the pseudogene TRBV3-2) and J is TRBJ1-2, with D unclear. V was trimmed by 3 bases and J by 4 bases, leaving 15 bases between them. The CDR3 runs to 15 residues. Germline V CDR1 and CDR2: LGHDT, YNNKEL (reference sequence). Here the CDR3 reads CASSHWTQEPYGYTF. The CDR3 coding sequence is TGTGCCAGCAGCCATTGGACCCAGGAACCCTATGGCTACACCTTC.